This TCR beta chain was obtained from a study of blood T cell repertoires in COVID-19. The wider study: COVID-19 samples collected from the United States, Italy and Spain covered acute and convalescent phases. In each case, the material was cDNA or gDNA derived from T cells, B-cell-depleted T cells, or PBMCs.

The CDR3 covers 13 residues. Germline-derived CDR1 and CDR2 are SNHLY and FYNNEI. The V end was cut by 1 base, the J end by 4 bases, with 7 bases between. The repertoire was sequenced with immunoSEQ multiplex PCR; TCRdb's copy has only in-frame clones and lacks some. Of approximately 250,000 clones listed, 65% to 85% are singletons. Sequenced material: peripheral blood. This TCR came from a woman between 40 and 55 years old who had recovered from COVID-19. The genes are TRBV2 and TRBJ1-2, with D maybe TRBD1 (6 bases). CDR3: CASSEEGVYGYTF. The CDR3 DNA is TGTGCCAGCAGTGAAGAGGGGGTCTATGGCTACACCTTC.